These 29 T cell receptor beta chains came from one sample sequenced in a study of immune cell composition in non-small cell lung cancer. Normal lung sampling was at least 3 cm from the tumour, as distant as possible. The method was immunoSEQ multiplex PCR; TCRdb's version includes in-frame clones alone and lacks a portion of them. Of approximately 3,000 clones listed, over 60% are singletons. Input material: non-adjacent lung tissue. These receptors were taken from a human donor with non-small cell lung cancer.

The chain couples TRBV11-2 to TRBJ2-1; tentative D call: TRBD2 (6 bases). CDR1 and CDR2 from the germline V gene are SGHAT and FQNNGV. The V end was cut by 4 bases, the J end by 7 bases, with 8 bases between. The CDR3 consists of 12 residues. CDR3 nucleotide sequence: TGTGCCAGCAGCTACCGGGGGAATGAGCAGTTCTTC. The encoded protein is CASSYRGNEQFF.

This clone showed up just a few times. The J gene is TRBJ1-5, the V gene TRBV4-1; D is unresolved. Looked up from germline, CDR1 is MGHRA and CDR2 is YSYEKL. The CDR3 contains 16 residues. V was cut by 0 bases and J by 0 bases, with 9 bases left in between. The CDR3 sequence: CASSQELGSSNQPQHF. In nucleotides, the CDR3 is TGCGCCAGCAGCCAAGAGTTGGGCAGTAGCAATCAGCCCCAGCATTTT.

For the CDR3, the DNA is TGTGCCAGCAGCCCCACCGGGTACGAGCAGTACTTC. Its translation: CASSPTGYEQYF. V and J are TRBV14 and TRBJ2-5; D remains ambiguous. The J call may be faulty, since TRBJ2-7 better matches the DNA end. This CDR3 spans 12 amino acids. Germline assignment: CDR1 SGHDN and CDR2 FVKESK.

This clone has a single count. V and J are TRBV10-3 and TRBJ2-3; 10 bases are shared with TRBD2. With 7 bases clipped from V and 4 bases from J, the junction kept 11 bases outside the gene matches. This CDR3 comprises 16 residues. Germline V gene sequence: CDR1 ENHRY, CDR2 SYGVKD. CDR3 amino acids: CAITPSSGGAADTQYF. The CDR3 DNA sequence: TGTGCCATCACCCCCTCCAGCGGGGGGGCGGCAGATACGCAGTATTTT.

This clone came up a few times. This chain links TRBV5-4 with TRBJ1-6; the match to TRBD1 covers 11 bases. The junction had 8 bases not matched to a gene; V was cut back by 4 bases and J by 8 bases. The CDR3 loop spans 16 amino acids. Germline V gene sequence: CDR1 SGHNT, CDR2 YYREEE (reference sequence). This chain's CDR3 is CASSPGQGATYSPLHF. The CDR3 nucleotides read TGTGCCAGCAGCCCCGGACAGGGGGCGACCTATTCACCCCTCCACTTT.

This clone was detected only a few times. The V and J genes are TRBV14 and TRBJ1-5; the D gene is possibly TRBD1 (6 bases). CDR1 and CDR2 (germline): SGHDN, FVKESK. V was pared by 5 bases and J by 5 bases, with 10 bases between. The CDR3 has 13 amino acids. Here the CDR3 DNA reads TGTGCCAGCAGCGGGGGCGAATATCAGCCCCAGCATTTT. This gives the protein CASSGGEYQPQHF.

This clone occurred a few times. The gene calls are TRBV9 and TRBJ2-7; TRBD1 aligns across 8 bases. This CDR3 region has 16 residues. With V trimmed by 4 bases and J by 1 base, 10 bases remained unmatched. Per germline, CDR1 SGDLS and CDR2 YYNGEE. CDR3 nucleotide sequence: TGTGCCAGCAGCACAGGGACAGGCTCGAAATCCTACGAGCAGTACTTC. Translating it yields CASSTGTGSKSYEQYF. The complete variable domain, with remaining parts taken from reference TRBV9 and TRBJ2-7, reads DSGVTQTPKHLITATGQRVTLRCSPRSGDLSVYWYQQSLDQGLQFLIQYYNGEERAKGNILERFSAQQFPDLHSELNLSSLELGDSALYFCASSTGTGSKSYEQYFGPGTRLTVT.

This clone came up once. V usage is TRBV6-5 and J usage is TRBJ1-2, with TRBD1 matching 7 bases. Per the germline V gene, CDR1 is MNHEY and CDR2 is SVGAGI. The CDR3 contains 13 residues. V gave up 2 bases and J gave up 4 bases; unmatched junction bases: 1. The CDR3 DNA sequence: TGTGCCAGCAGTTACGGACAGGCCTATGGCTACACCTTC. Amino acid sequence: CASSYGQAYGYTF.

This clone was counted a single time. V is TRBV18 and J is TRBJ2-5; 10 bases agree with TRBD1. The closer fit of TRBJ2-7 to the DNA end suggests the J call may be wrong. The CDR3 totals 14 residues. The V gene's germline CDR1 is KGHSH and CDR2 LQKENI. DNA of the CDR3: TGTGCCAGCTCACGGGACAGGGGACGAGGCGAGCAGTACTTC. The encoded protein is CASSRDRGRGEQYF.

The chain links TRBV7-8 to TRBJ2-1, with a possible D match to TRBD2 (6 bases). The CDR3 has 16 residues. Per the germline V gene, CDR1 is SGHVS and CDR2 is FQNEAQ. Trimming cost V 7 bases and J 10 bases, with 26 bases left between them. The CDR3 sequence: CASTLPAGLGREEQFF. In DNA form, the CDR3 reads TGTGCCAGCACCTTGCCGGCGGGACTCGGAAGAGAGGAGCAGTTCTTC. The full variable domain, in which reference TRBV7-8 and TRBJ2-1 provide the parts outside the CDR3, is GAGVSQSPRYKVAKRGQDVALRCDPISGHVSLFWYQQALGQGPEFLTYFQNEAQLDKSGLPSDRFFAERPEGSVSTLKIQRTQQEDSAVYLCASTLPAGLGREEQFFGPGTRLTVL.

The gene calls are TRBV7-9 and TRBJ2-7; TRBD1 matches at 7 bases. The length of the CDR3 is 14 residues. Trimming removed 5 bases from V and 5 bases from J; junction bases left unmatched: 9. The germline gives CDR1 SEHNR, CDR2 FQNEAQ (reference sequence). CDR3 DNA: TGTGCCAGCAGCCGATCACAGGGGTACGACGAGCAGTACTTC. Protein: CASSRSQGYDEQYF.

This clone was detected only a few times. V and J are TRBV5-1 and TRBJ2-7, with TRBD2 as a possible D gene (5 bases). Trimming took 4 bases from V and 7 from J, leaving 18 bases between them. The CDR3 has 14 residues. Germline CDR1 reads SGHRS; CDR2 reads YFSETQ. The CDR3 coding sequence is TGCGCCAGCAGCATCGCGGGCGGGTTGAGTGAGCAGTACTTC. The encoded protein is CASSIAGGLSEQYF. The complete variable domain, with remaining parts taken from reference TRBV5-1 and TRBJ2-7, reads KAGVTQTPRYLIKTRGQQVTLSCSPISGHRSVSWYQQTPGQGLQFLFEYFSETQRNKGNFPGRFSGRQFSNSRSEMNVSTLELGDSALYLCASSIAGGLSEQYFGPGTRLTVT.

This clone is large within its sample. The rearrangement links TRBV7-3 to TRBJ2-7; perhaps TRBD2 as D (6 bases). Trimming removed 1 base at V and 2 bases at J, with 12 bases between. This CDR3 has 15 amino acids. Germline CDR1 SGHTA, CDR2 FQGTGA. CDR3 protein: CASSLMGGSAYEQYF. Written as DNA, the CDR3 is TGTGCCAGCAGCTTAATGGGGGGATCGGCCTACGAGCAGTACTTC.

By share of the sample, this clone is large. The chain's CDR3 is CASSLGTGQGANNEQFF. Here the CDR3 DNA reads TGCGCCAGCAGCTTGGGAACGGGACAGGGGGCCAACAATGAGCAGTTCTTC. The V call is TRBV5-1, the J call TRBJ2-1; 12 bases agree with TRBD1. With V trimmed by 0 bases and J by 5 bases, 6 bases remained unmatched. This CDR3 has 17 residues. CDR1 SGHRS and CDR2 YFSETQ come from the germline V gene.

The chain employs TRBV5-5 and TRBJ1-1, with TRBD1 as a possible D gene (6 bases). V dropped 5 bases and J dropped 6 bases, with 14 bases sitting between them. Per germline, CDR1 SGHKS and CDR2 YYEKEE (reference sequence). CDR3 length: 13 residues. CDR3 loop: CASSTDTGPEAFF. CDR3 sequence (DNA): TGTGCCAGCAGTACAGATACAGGGCCTGAAGCTTTCTTT.

The chain carries TRBV5-1 and TRBJ2-1; possible D gene TRBD1, 5 bases. The germline V and J ends were trimmed by 0 bases and 1 base, with 8 bases remaining between them. The CDR3 totals 15 residues. The germline V gene has CDR1 SGHRS and CDR2 YFSETQ. The CDR3 DNA reads TGCGCCAGCAGCTTGGCGGCAGGGTCCTACAATGAGCAGTTCTTC. It encodes CASSLAAGSYNEQFF.

Regarding this clone: At one end, the junction sequence differs from germline, possibly due to a read error. The rearrangement links TRBV13 to TRBJ2-3, with D possibly matching TRBD1 (6 bases). This CDR3 spans 14 amino acids. CDR1 and CDR2 from the germline V gene are PRHDT and FYEKMQ (reference sequence). CDR3 protein: CANSQQGSTDTQYF. The CDR3 nucleotides are TGTGCCAACAGCCAACAGGGTAGCACAGATACGCAGTATTTT.

A few counts support this clone. The CDR3 bases are TGTGCCTGGAGTAATGGCCCCGAGGACTATGGCTACACCTTC. Protein: CAWSNGPEDYGYTF. The chain uses TRBV30 and TRBJ1-2; D ambiguous. V lost 2 bases, J lost 3 bases, and 13 bases lay in between. In germline, CDR1 is GTSNPN, CDR2 SVGIG (reference sequence). The CDR3 length is 14 residues.

This clone was counted once. This CDR3 is CASSLAGGRNTEAFF. CDR3 in DNA: TGTGCCAGCAGCTTAGCGGGTGGGAGGAACACTGAAGCTTTCTTT. This chain connects TRBV7-2 to TRBJ1-1, with D unclear. Trimming shortened V by 0 bases and J by 1 base, and 9 bases separated the two germline ends. The CDR3 loop spans 15 amino acids. The germline V gene has CDR1 SGHTA and CDR2 FQGNSA.

This rearrangement joins TRBV6-1 to TRBJ2-3, with 9 bases matching TRBD2. V dropped 4 bases and J dropped 1; count of bases not matched to a gene: 0. The germline V gene encodes CDR1 MNHNS and CDR2 SASEGT. The CDR3 runs to 14 residues. In nucleotides, the CDR3 is TGTGCCAGCAGTGGGACTAGCGGCACAGATACGCAGTATTTT. It translates to CASSGTSGTDTQYF.

CDR3 protein: CASRPPGRLGEKLFF. CDR3 DNA sequence: TGTGCCAGTAGACCTCCGGGGAGGCTGGGGGAAAAACTGTTTTTT. The chain is built from TRBV19 and TRBJ1-4; D not certain. V dropped 6 bases and J dropped 8 bases, with 19 bases sitting between them. Germline-derived CDR1 and CDR2 are LNHDA and SQIVND (reference sequence). The CDR3 spans 15 residues.

This chain connects TRBV19 to TRBJ2-1, with 8 positions matching TRBD2. The CDR3 consists of 15 residues. CDR1 and CDR2 from the germline V gene are LNHDA and SQIVND (reference sequence). Unmatched junction bases numbered 9, after V lost 3 bases and J lost 8 bases. The CDR3: CASSMGAGAGDEQFF. CDR3 nucleotide sequence: TGTGCCAGTAGTATGGGAGCGGGGGCGGGGGATGAGCAGTTCTTC.

The chain combines TRBV5-1 with TRBJ1-5; possibly TRBD1 for D (5 bases). This CDR3 has 16 amino acids. Trimming removed 0 bases at V and 1 base at J, with 11 bases between. CDR1 and CDR2 from the germline V gene are SGHRS and YFSETQ. Here the CDR3 DNA reads TGCGCCAGCAGCTTGGACGGGGGGGGAAGCAATCAGCCCCAGCATTTT. Its protein is CASSLDGGGSNQPQHF.

Comment on this clone: A read error may be the cause here, since a much bigger clone is one base away. This rearrangement joins TRBV5-1 to TRBJ2-1; 8 bases map to TRBD2. V lost 4 bases and J lost 4; bases outside the gene matches: 13. The CDR3 totals 17 residues. CDR1 SGHRS and CDR2 YFSETQ come from the germline V gene. The CDR3 protein is CASSPAVGRGVYNEQFF. The CDR3 nucleotides read TGCGCCAGCAGCCCCGCAGTCGGGCGGGGGGTTTACAATGAGCAGTTCTTC.

The chain employs TRBV6-1 and TRBJ1-5; 8 positions agree with TRBD1. CDR1 and CDR2 from the germline V gene are MNHNS and SASEGT. V shed 5 bases and J 4 bases; nucleotides not matched to a gene: 1. CDR3 length: 13 residues. CDR3 DNA sequence: TGTGCCAGCAGTTGGACAGGGAATCAGCCCCAGCATTTT. Amino acids: CASSWTGNQPQHF.

The rearrangement links TRBV6-6 to TRBJ2-2, with 13 bases lining up with TRBD2. The V gene end was trimmed by 2 bases and the J gene end by 4 bases; junction bases not matched to a gene: 1. This CDR3 comprises 16 residues. Germline V gene sequence: CDR1 MNHNY, CDR2 SVGAGI (reference sequence). The CDR3 DNA reads TGTGCCAGCAGTTACGGACTAGCGGGGGTCACCGGGGAGCTGTTTTTT. It is translated as CASSYGLAGVTGELFF.

The chain joins TRBV6-5 to TRBJ2-1; TRBD2 matches at 13 bases. Germline V gives CDR1 MNHEY, CDR2 SVGAGI. The CDR3 covers 15 residues. J was trimmed by 7 bases and V by 6 bases; bases with no gene match: 6. The CDR3 region has the DNA TGTGCCAGCAGCATACTAGCGGGGGGGCAAAATGAGCAGTTCTTC. This encodes CASSILAGGQNEQFF.

This chain connects TRBV9 to TRBJ2-2, with a weak D call TRBD1 (6 bases). Deletions cut 0 bases from V and 4 bases from J, with 19 bases between. This CDR3 contains 18 residues. The germline V gene has CDR1 SGDLS and CDR2 YYNGEE. The CDR3 DNA follows: TGTGCCAGCAGCGTAGCCCCCTTAACAGGGATCGGCACCGGGGAGCTGTTTTTT. Amino acids: CASSVAPLTGIGTGELFF.

This chain links TRBV7-6 with TRBJ2-7, with 7 bases aligning to TRBD1. The ends lost 5 bases at V and 3 bases at J; junction bases unmatched: 4. The germline V gene encodes CDR1 SGHVS and CDR2 FNYEAQ. This CDR3 has 13 residues. CDR3 protein: CASSIGTDYEQYF. DNA for the CDR3: TGTGCCAGCAGCATCGGGACAGACTACGAGCAGTACTTC.